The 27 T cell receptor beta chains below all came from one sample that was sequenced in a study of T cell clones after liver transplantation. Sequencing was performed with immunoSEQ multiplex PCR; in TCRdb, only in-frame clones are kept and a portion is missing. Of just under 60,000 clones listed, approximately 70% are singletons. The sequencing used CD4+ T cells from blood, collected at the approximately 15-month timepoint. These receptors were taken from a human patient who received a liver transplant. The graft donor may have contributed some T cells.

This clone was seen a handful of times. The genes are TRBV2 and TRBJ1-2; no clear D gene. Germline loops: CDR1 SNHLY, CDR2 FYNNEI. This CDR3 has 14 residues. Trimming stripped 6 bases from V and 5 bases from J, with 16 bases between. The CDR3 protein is CASRTGGAGYGYTF. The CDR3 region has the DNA TGTGCCAGCAGGACTGGAGGAGCTGGGTATGGCTACACCTTC.

The CDR3 loop reads CASSSRTGRTEETQYF. In nucleotides, the CDR3 is TGTGCCAGCAGCTCGCGGACAGGGAGGACGGAAGAGACCCAGTACTTC. The V gene is TRBV7-8, the J gene TRBJ2-5, with 8 bases aligning to TRBD1. V shed 4 bases and J 3 bases; nucleotides not matched to a gene: 10. Germline loops: CDR1 SGHVS, CDR2 FQNEAQ. The CDR3 loop spans 16 amino acids.

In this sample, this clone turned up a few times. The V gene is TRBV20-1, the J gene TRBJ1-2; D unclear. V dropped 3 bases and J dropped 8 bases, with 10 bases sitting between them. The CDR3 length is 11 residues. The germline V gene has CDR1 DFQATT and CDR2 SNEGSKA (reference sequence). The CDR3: CSASPKGGYTF. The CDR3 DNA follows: TGCAGTGCTAGTCCGAAGGGAGGCTACACCTTC.

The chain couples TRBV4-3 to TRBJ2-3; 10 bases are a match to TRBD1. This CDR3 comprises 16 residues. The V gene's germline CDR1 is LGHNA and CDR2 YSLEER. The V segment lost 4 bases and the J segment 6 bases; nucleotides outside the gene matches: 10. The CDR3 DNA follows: TGCGCCAGCAGCCGGACGCCGGGACAGGGGTCCGATACGCAGTATTTT. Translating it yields CASSRTPGQGSDTQYF.

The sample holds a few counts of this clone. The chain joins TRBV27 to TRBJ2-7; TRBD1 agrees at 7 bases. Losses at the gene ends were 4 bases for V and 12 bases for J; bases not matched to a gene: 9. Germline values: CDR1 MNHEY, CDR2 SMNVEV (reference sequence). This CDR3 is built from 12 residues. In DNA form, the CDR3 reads TGTGCCAGCAGTTCAAACAGGGGCGGTTGGTACGTC. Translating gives CASSSNRGGWYV.

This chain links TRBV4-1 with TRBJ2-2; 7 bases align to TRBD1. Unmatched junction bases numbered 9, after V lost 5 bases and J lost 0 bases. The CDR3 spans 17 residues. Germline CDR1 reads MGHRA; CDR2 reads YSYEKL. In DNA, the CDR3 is TGCGCCAGCAGCTCCGAGAAGGGGGCTGCGAACACCGGGGAGCTGTTTTTT. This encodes CASSSEKGAANTGELFF.

In DNA form, the CDR3 reads TGTGCCAGCAGTTCACAGGGGGCCGGGGAAAAACTGTTTTTT. This translates into CASSSQGAGEKLFF. The chain joins TRBV28 to TRBJ1-4, with 9 bases fitting TRBD1. Trimming cost V 4 bases and J 8 bases; bases outside gene matches: 5. Germline values: CDR1 MDHEN, CDR2 SYDVKM. CDR3 length equals 14 residues.

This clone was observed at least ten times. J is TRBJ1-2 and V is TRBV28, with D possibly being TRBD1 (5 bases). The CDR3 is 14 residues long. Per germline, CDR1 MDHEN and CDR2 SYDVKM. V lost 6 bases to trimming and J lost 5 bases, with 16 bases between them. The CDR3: CASSPPSEGYGYTF. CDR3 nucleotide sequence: TGTGCCAGCAGCCCCCCGTCTGAGGGGTATGGCTACACCTTC.

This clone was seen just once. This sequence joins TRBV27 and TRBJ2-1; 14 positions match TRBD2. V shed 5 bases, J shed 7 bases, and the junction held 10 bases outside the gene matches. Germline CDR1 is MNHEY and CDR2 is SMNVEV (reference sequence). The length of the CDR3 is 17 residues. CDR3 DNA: TGTGCCAGCAGTCGGAAGACTAGCGGGGGGGTCGAGAATGAGCAGTTCTTC. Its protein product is CASSRKTSGGVENEQFF.

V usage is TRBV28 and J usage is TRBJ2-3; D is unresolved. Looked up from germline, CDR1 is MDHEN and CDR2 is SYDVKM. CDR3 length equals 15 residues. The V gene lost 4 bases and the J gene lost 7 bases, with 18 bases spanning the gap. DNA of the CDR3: TGTGCCAGCAGTTCTACGGGTCCCCTTGGGAATACGCAGTATTTT. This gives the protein CASSSTGPLGNTQYF.

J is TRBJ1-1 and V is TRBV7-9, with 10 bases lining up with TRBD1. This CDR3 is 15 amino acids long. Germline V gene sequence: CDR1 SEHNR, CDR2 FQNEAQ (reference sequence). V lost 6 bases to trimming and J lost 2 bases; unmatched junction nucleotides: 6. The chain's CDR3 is CASRSGTGVNTEAFF. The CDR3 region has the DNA TGTGCCAGCAGGAGCGGGACAGGGGTTAACACTGAAGCTTTCTTT. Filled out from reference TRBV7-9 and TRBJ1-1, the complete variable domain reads DTGVSQNPRHKITKRGQNVTFRCDPISEHNRLYWYRQTLGQGPEFLTYFQNEAQLEKSRLLSDRFSAERPKGSFSTLEIQRTEQGDSAMYLCASRSGTGVNTEAFFGQGTRLTVV.

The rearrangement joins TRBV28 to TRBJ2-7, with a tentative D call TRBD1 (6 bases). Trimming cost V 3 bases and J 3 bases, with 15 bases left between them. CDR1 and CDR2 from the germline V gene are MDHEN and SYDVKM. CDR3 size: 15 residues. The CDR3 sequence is CASSFSNRAGYEQYF. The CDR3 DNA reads TGTGCCAGCAGTTTTTCCAACAGGGCGGGCTACGAGCAGTACTTC.

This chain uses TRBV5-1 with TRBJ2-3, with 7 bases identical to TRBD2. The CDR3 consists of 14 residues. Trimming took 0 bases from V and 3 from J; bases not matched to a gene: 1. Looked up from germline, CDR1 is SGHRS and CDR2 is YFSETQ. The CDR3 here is CASSLEAGTDTQYF. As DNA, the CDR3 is TGCGCCAGCAGCTTGGAAGCGGGGACAGATACGCAGTATTTT. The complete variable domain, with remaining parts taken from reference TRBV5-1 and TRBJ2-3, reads KAGVTQTPRYLIKTRGQQVTLSCSPISGHRSVSWYQQTPGQGLQFLFEYFSETQRNKGNFPGRFSGRQFSNSRSEMNVSTLELGDSALYLCASSLEAGTDTQYFGPGTRLTVL.

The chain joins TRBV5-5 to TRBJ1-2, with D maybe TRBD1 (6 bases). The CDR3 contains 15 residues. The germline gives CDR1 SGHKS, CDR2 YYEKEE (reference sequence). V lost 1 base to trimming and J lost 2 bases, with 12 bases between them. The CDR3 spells CASSLSPGENYGYTF. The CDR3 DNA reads TGTGCCAGCAGCTTGTCCCCAGGGGAAAACTATGGCTACACCTTC.

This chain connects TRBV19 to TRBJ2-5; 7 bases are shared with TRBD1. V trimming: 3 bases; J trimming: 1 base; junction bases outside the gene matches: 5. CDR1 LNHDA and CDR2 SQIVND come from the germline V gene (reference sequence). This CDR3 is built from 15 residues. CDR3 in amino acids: CASSIGDSFQETQYF. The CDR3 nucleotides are TGTGCCAGTAGTATTGGGGACAGCTTCCAAGAGACCCAGTACTTC.

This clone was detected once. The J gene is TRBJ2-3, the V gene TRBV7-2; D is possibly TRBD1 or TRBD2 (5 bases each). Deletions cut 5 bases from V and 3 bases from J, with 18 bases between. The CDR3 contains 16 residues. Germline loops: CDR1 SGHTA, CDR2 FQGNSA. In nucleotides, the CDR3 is TGTGCCAGCAGCAAAGGGACCTCCTTTGTGACAGATACGCAGTATTTT. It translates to CASSKGTSFVTDTQYF.

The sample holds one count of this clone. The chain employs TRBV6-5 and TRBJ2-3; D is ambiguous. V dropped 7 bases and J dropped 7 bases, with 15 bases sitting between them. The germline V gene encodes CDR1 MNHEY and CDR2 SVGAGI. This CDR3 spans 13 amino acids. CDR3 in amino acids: CASTPNQGNTQYF. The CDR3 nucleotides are TGTGCCAGCACCCCTAACCAAGGAAATACGCAGTATTTT.

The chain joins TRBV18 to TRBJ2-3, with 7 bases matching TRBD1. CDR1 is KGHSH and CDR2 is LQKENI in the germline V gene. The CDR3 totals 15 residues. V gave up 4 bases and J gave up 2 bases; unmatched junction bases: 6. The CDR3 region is CASSLTGDPTDTQYF. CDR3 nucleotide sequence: TGTGCCAGCTCACTAACAGGGGACCCCACAGATACGCAGTATTTT.

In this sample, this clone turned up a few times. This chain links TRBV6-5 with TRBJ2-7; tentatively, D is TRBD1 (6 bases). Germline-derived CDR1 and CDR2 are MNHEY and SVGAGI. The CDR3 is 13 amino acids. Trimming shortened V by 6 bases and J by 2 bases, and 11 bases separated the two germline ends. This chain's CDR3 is CASSQRTAYEQYF. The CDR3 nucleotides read TGTGCCAGCAGCCAGCGGACAGCCTACGAGCAGTACTTC.

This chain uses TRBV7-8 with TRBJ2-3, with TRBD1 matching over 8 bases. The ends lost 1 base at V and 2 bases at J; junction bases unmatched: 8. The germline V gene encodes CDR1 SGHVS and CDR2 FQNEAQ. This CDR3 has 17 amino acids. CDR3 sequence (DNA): TGTGCCAGCAGCTTAGGGGTGACAGGGGATTTCACAGATACGCAGTATTTT. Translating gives CASSLGVTGDFTDTQYF. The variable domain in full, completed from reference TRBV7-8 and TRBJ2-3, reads GAGVSQSPRYKVAKRGQDVALRCDPISGHVSLFWYQQALGQGPEFLTYFQNEAQLDKSGLPSDRFFAERPEGSVSTLKIQRTQQEDSAVYLCASSLGVTGDFTDTQYFGPGTRLTVL.

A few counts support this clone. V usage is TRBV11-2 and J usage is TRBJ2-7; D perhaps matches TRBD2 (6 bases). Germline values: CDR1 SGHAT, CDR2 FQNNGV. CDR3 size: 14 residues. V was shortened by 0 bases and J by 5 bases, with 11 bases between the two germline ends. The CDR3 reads CASSLDRGSDEQYV. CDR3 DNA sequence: TGTGCCAGCAGCTTAGATCGGGGGAGTGACGAGCAGTACGTC.

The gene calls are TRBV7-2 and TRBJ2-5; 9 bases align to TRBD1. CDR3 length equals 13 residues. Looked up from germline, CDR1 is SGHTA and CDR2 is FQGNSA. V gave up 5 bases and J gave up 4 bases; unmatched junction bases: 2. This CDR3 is CASSRQGGETQYF. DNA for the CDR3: TGTGCCAGCAGCCGACAGGGGGGAGAGACCCAGTACTTC.

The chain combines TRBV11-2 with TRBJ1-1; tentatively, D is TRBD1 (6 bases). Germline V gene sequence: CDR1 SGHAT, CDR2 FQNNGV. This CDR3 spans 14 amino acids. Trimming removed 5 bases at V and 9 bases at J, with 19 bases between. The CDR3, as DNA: TGTGCCAGCAGCCCCAACAGGGAAGGGGCTCAAGCTTTCTTT. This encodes CASSPNREGAQAFF.

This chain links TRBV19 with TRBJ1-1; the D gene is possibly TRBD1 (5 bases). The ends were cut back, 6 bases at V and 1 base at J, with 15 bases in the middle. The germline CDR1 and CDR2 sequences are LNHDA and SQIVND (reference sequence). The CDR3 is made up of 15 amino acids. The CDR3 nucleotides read TGTGCCAGTAGAGAGACAGTAAGGGGGAACACTGAAGCTTTCTTT. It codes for CASRETVRGNTEAFF. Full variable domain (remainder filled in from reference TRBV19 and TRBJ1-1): DGGITQSPKYLFRKEGQNVTLSCEQNLNHDAMYWYRQDPGQGLRLIYYSQIVNDFQKGDIAEGYSVSREKKESFPLTVTSAQKNPTAFYLCASRETVRGNTEAFFGQGTRLTVV.

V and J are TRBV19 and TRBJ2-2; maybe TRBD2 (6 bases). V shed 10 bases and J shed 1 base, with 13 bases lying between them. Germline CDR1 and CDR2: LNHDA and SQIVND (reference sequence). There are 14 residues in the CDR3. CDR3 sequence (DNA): TGTGCCACCGGAGGAGCGGGGAACACCGGGGAGCTGTTTTTT. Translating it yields CATGGAGNTGELFF.

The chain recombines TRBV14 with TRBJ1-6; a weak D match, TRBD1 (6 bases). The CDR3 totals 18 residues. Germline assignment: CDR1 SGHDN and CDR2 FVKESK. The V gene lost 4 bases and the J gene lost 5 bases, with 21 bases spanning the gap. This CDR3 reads CASSPHRGGASDNSPLHF. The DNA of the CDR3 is TGTGCCAGCAGCCCCCACCGCGGGGGGGCGAGCGATAATTCACCCCTCCACTTT. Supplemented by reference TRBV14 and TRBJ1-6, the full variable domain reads EAGVTQFPSHSVIEKGQTVTLRCDPISGHDNLYWYRRVMGKEIKFLLHFVKESKQDESGMPNNRFLAERTGGTYSTLKVQPAELEDSGVYFCASSPHRGGASDNSPLHFGNGTRLTVT.

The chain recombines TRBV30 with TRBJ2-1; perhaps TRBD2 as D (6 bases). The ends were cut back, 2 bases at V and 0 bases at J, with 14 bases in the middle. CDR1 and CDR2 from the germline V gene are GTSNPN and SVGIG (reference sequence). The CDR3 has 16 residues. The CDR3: CAWSLPGLSSYNEQFF. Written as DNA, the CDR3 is TGTGCCTGGAGTCTTCCGGGACTTAGCTCCTACAATGAGCAGTTCTTC.